This is a list of T cell receptor beta chains from one sample in a study of blood T cell repertoires in COVID-19. This table comes from immunoSEQ multiplex PCR, and its TCRdb copy is limited to in-frame clones, with some not included. The data contain 250,000 to 350,000 clones, around 90% of them singletons. Material for sequencing was peripheral blood. The source of these receptors is a man younger than 35 with active or convalescent COVID-19. CDR3s include the opening cysteine and the closing phenylalanine or tryptophan. The D gene is left open where the match is weak. Only some rows state a clone size, as once, few, many or a class for expanded clones.

size	D	J	V	DNA	CDR3
-	TRBD1	TRBJ2-7	TRBV5-1	TGCGCCAGCAGCTCGGGACAGTTACCCTACGAGCAGTACTTC	CASSSGQLPYEQYF
few	TRBD1	TRBJ2-7	TRBV18	TGTGCCAGCTCACCGGGACAGACCTACGAGCAGTACTTC	CASSPGQTYEQYF
-	TRBD1	TRBJ1-6	TRBV27	TGTGCCAGCAGTCTGACAGGGGCCAACTATAATTCACCCCTCCACTTT	CASSLTGANYNSPLHF
-	-	TRBJ2-5	TRBV5-1	TGCGCCAGCAGCTTGGGTCGACACCCGGGGGAAGAGACCCAGTACTTC	CASSLGRHPGEETQYF
-	TRBD1	TRBJ1-5	TRBV7-8	TGTGCCAGCAGCCAGGGGGGCGGGGGCCCCAATCAGCCCCAGCATTTT	CASSQGGGGPNQPQHF
-	TRBD2	TRBJ2-1	TRBV5-6	TGTGCCAGCAGCTCAATTTTTAGCGGGAGGGCGGACAATGAGCAGTTCTTC	CASSSIFSGRADNEQFF
-	TRBD1	TRBJ2-1	TRBV5-1	TGCGCCAGCACTCCCCCCCCGGGACAGGGGGCAGGGAATGAGCAGTTCTTC	CASTPPPGQGAGNEQFF
-	-	TRBJ2-1	TRBV28	TGTGCCAGCAGTTTCCCTCCTTGGGCCCAGGGCTGGAGGGACAATGAGCAGTTCTTC	CASSFPPWAQGWRDNEQFF
-	-	TRBJ1-1	TRBV7-2	TGTGCCAGCAGCTTATTGGGCAGACGGAACACTGAAGCTTTCTTT	CASSLLGRRNTEAFF
-	-	TRBJ2-7	TRBV4-1	TGCGCCAGCAGCCAACGTAGCGGATCCTACGAGCAGTACTTC	CASSQRSGSYEQYF
-	-	TRBJ1-2	TRBV4-1	TGCGCCAGCAGGGGAGAGGTGCGGGGCTACACCTTC	CASRGEVRGYTF
-	TRBD1	TRBJ2-7	TRBV11-2	TGTGCCAGCAGCTTAAGGGACAGTTCCTACGAGCAGTACTTC	CASSLRDSSYEQYF
-	-	TRBJ1-2	TRBV11-2	TGTGCCAGCAGCTTACGCGGGGAGATCTATGGCTACACCTTC	CASSLRGEIYGYTF
-	TRBD1	TRBJ1-5	TRBV5-1	TGCGCCAGCAGCTCTGGGACAGACAATCAGCCCCAGCATTTT	CASSSGTDNQPQHF
-	-	TRBJ1-3	TRBV29-1	TGCAGCGTTCGTTTTACAGGGACCGGAAACACCATATATTTT	CSVRFTGTGNTIYF
-	-	TRBJ1-1	TRBV4-1	TGCGCCAGCAGCCAAGGACAGGCGCAGAACACTGAAGCTTTCTTT	CASSQGQAQNTEAFF
-	-	TRBJ1-5	TRBV5-1	TGCGCCAGCATCCTATCCGGGACAAAGCCTTTCCAGCCCCAGCATTTT	CASILSGTKPFQPQHF
-	TRBD2	TRBJ2-2	TRBV3-1/TRBV3-2	TGTGCCAGCAGCCAACCTAGCGGAACAACGGCTGGGGAGCTGTTTTTT	CASSQPSGTTAGELFF
-	-	TRBJ2-1	TRBV6-4	TGTGCCAGCAGTGGTCAGGCTAAGTTCTTC	CASSGQAKFF
-	-	TRBJ1-1	TRBV3-1/TRBV3-2	TGTGCCAGCAACCCGCGGGGGGCCACTGAAGCTTTCTTT	CASNPRGATEAFF
-	TRBD1	TRBJ2-5	TRBV19	TGTGCCAGTAGTCAGACAGGGCCGGAGACCCAGTACTTC	CASSQTGPETQYF
-	-	TRBJ2-2	TRBV12-3/TRBV12-4	TGTGCCAGCAGTTTCGGAGGCGGGGAGCTGTTTTTT	CASSFGGGELFF
-	TRBD2	TRBJ2-1	TRBV4-1	TGCGCCAGCAGCCAATTAACCGGGACTAGTTATGAGCAGTTCTTC	CASSQLTGTSYEQFF
-	TRBD1	TRBJ1-3	TRBV7-9	TGTGCCAGCAGCCCGGGACAGGGTGCTGGAAACACCATATATTTT	CASSPGQGAGNTIYF
-	-	TRBJ1-5	TRBV19	TGTGCCAGTAGTATATATGGGTGGGGGCTGTATAGCAATCAGCCCCAGCATTTT	CASSIYGWGLYSNQPQHF
-	-	TRBJ1-2	TRBV7-8	TGTGCCAGCAGCTTATCCGGCTATGGCTACACCTTC	CASSLSGYGYTF
medium-sized	-	TRBJ2-5	TRBV11-2	TGTGCCAGCAGCTTCTGGGGCAACCCAAGGGAGACCCAGTACTTC	CASSFWGNPRETQYF
-	TRBD1	TRBJ2-7	TRBV5-1	TGCGCCAGCAGCGGCGGGACAGGGTCCTACGAGCAGTACTTC	CASSGGTGSYEQYF
-	-	TRBJ1-2	TRBV5-1	TGCGCCAGCAGCTTGGCACAGTTTGTCGATGGCTACACCTTC	CASSLAQFVDGYTF
-	TRBD1	TRBJ2-7	TRBV11-2	TGTGCCAGCAGCCGGGACAGGGCCCACGAGCAGTACTTC	CASSRDRAHEQYF
-	-	TRBJ2-7	TRBV7-8	TGTGCCAGCAGCCCAATACGCGGGGCAGGGGGCTACGAGCAGTACTTC	CASSPIRGAGGYEQYF
once	TRBD2	TRBJ2-7	TRBV6-6	TGTGCCAGCTTAGGACTAGCGGGGGGCTCCTACGAGCAGTACTTC	CASLGLAGGSYEQYF
-	TRBD2	TRBJ2-7	TRBV7-9	TGTGCCAGCAGCTTTGAACTAGCGGGCCCTACGAGGTACGAGCAGTACTTC	CASSFELAGPTRYEQYF
once	TRBD1	TRBJ1-5	TRBV2	TGTGCCAGCAGTGAGGACAGGGCGTTTAATCAGCCCCAGCATTTT	CASSEDRAFNQPQHF
-	-	TRBJ2-4	TRBV5-6	TGTGCCAGCAGCTCTACGGCGGGGAGAAACATTCAGTACTTC	CASSSTAGRNIQYF
-	-	TRBJ2-2	TRBV9	TGTGCCAGCAGCGTCTCTGGTCTATCCACTTACACCGGGGAGCTGTTTTTT	CASSVSGLSTYTGELFF
-	-	TRBJ2-5	TRBV4-1	TGCGCCAGCAGCCAGCTACAGAAAGAGACCCAGTACTTC	CASSQLQKETQYF
-	TRBD2	TRBJ2-2	TRBV6-5	TGTGCCAGCAGACTAGCGGGATGGGACACCGGGGAGCTGTTTTTT	CASRLAGWDTGELFF
once	TRBD1	TRBJ2-7	TRBV6-2/TRBV6-3	TGTGCCAGCAGTTCGGGACAGGGGGCTTACGAGCAGTACTTC	CASSSGQGAYEQYF
-	-	TRBJ1-3	TRBV6-5	TGTGCCAGCCATGGACATATGGAGAACACCATATATTTT	CASHGHMENTIYF
-	TRBD1	TRBJ2-7	TRBV27	TGTGCCAGCAGTAGAGACAGGGCAACCTACGAGCAGTACTTC	CASSRDRATYEQYF
-	-	TRBJ1-4	TRBV12-3/TRBV12-4	TGTGCCAGCAGAACAGGCCCCGGGGGACTGTTTTTT	CASRTGPGGLFF
-	-	TRBJ1-5	TRBV6-2/TRBV6-3	TGTGCCAGCAGCCTTAATTATCAGCCCCAGCATTTT	CASSLNYQPQHF
-	-	TRBJ2-5	TRBV9	TGTGCCAGCAGCGTAGATCCAACTGTCCAAGAGACCCAGTACTTC	CASSVDPTVQETQYF
-	-	TRBJ1-5	TRBV7-2	TGTGCCAGCAGCCCCGGACAGTGGGCCAGGTCCCAGCATTTT	CASSPGQWARSQHF
-	TRBD1	TRBJ2-1	TRBV27	TGTGCCAGCAGTTTAAGGATCGCTGTAACAGGGGGCACTGAGCAGTTCTTC	CASSLRIAVTGGTEQFF
-	TRBD1	TRBJ2-7	TRBV5-1	TGCGCCAGCAGCTTGGACGGGGCAGGGGGACCCTACGAGCAGTACTTC	CASSLDGAGGPYEQYF
-	TRBD1	TRBJ1-6	TRBV6-2/TRBV6-3	TGTGCCAGCAGTTACTCGAAGGGACAGGGAAACTCACCCCTCCACTTT	CASSYSKGQGNSPLHF
-	-	TRBJ2-2	TRBV24-1	TGTGCCACCAGTGACCCCAGGGTCTACAACACCGGGGAGCTGTTTTTT	CATSDPRVYNTGELFF
-	-	TRBJ2-7	TRBV27	TGTGCCAGCAGTTTGCGGGGTTCTGAAAACGAGCAGTACTTC	CASSLRGSENEQYF
-	-	TRBJ2-3	TRBV7-6	TGTGCCAGCAGCCTTCAACCAAGCGGAGCTACAGATACGCAGTATTTT	CASSLQPSGATDTQYF